This T cell receptor (beta chain) was found in a study of blood T cell repertoires in COVID-19 (dated by TCRdb to 2018 to 2020). At the level of the whole study: Samples covering the acute and convalescent phases of COVID-19 were provided by collaborators in the United States, Italy and Spain. The prospective study material was composed of cDNA or gDNA derived from T cells, B-cell-depleted T cells, or PBMCs. The dataset comprised deeply sampled blood TCRbeta repertoires from subjects exposed to, actively infected with, or recovered from COVID-19. The repertoires were made available in a free public database intended to serve as a resource for research on the immune response to SARS-CoV-2. The samples were drawn from the first 160 participants of the ongoing ImmuneRACE study and from 950 to 1,500 subjects provided by 6 global collaborators. Nearly every sample came with metadata listing a de-identified subject ID, COVID-19 status, age in years and sex. Where available, HLA class I and class II types were taken from metadata supplied by the sample provider and were not determined by assay-based typing.

What the work shows at the level of the full study, not this receptor alone: How much clinical and demographic metadata was included differed by source and by participant, and the metadata was provided uncurated.

Inclusive of the bounding cysteine and phenylalanine, the CDR3 is 15 residues long. Only the CDR3 DNA stays, 45 bases, in frame from base 1. V is pared back by 3 bases and J by 1 base, with 12 bases lying between the germline termini. The germline V gene encodes CDR1 SGHTA and CDR2 FQGNSA. The immunoSEQ Assay, a bias-controlled multiplex PCR, was used to amplify TCRbeta CDR3 regions from genomic DNA. The paper's data handling went like this. Within the assay, amplification of reference gene primers was used to estimate how many nucleated cells each sample contained. To quantify the absolute abundance of each unique TCRbeta CDR3 rearrangement, sequence reads were collapsed and filtered. For each sample, productive Simpson clonality was calculated by taking the square root of Simpson's diversity index across productive rearrangements. TCRdb took this table from immuneACCESS and kept in-frame rearrangements with V and J called. Such tables lack part of the clones; where checked against another copy, unresolved V genes explain under half of the gap, and the rest is unexplained. D and trimming come from the DNA, and the V and J calls and clone size come from that table. The sample table lists around 140,000 clones, more than 60% of them with a count of one. The ten largest clones take up approximately 16% of the sample.

Comments on this clone: Its antigen is still unknown. It has no much larger one-base neighbor in the sample; base qualities were not kept.

Each collaborating institution followed its own protocols to collect whole blood in K2EDTA tubes. Collaborator samples were shipped for TCRbeta analysis as frozen whole blood, isolated PBMCs, or DNA extracted from either sample type. The sequence links TRBV7-2 to TRBJ2-5, and the D gene may be TRBD1, 5 bases matching. The sequenced sample was peripheral blood. This clonotype was sampled from a man aged 45-65 years with acute or convalescent COVID-19. The CDR3 here reads CASSLNRQTQETQYF. The DNA sequence reads TGTGCCAGCAGCTTGAATCGACAGACCCAAGAGACCCAGTACTTC.